This entry lists 9 T cell receptor beta chains sequenced from one sample in a study of blood T cells in healthy people across ages. Using a J-beta primer mix together with a sample-barcoded 5' primer, a second PCR was run for about 6 to 11 cycles. Each CDR3 protein is one row after TCRdb ran MiXCR on the 5' RACE reads. The table has 500,000 to 650,000 distinct CDR3 sequences, about 27% seen once. In addition, the sample was reused for a study of T cells of mothers and their children.

The sequenced material came from blood. The receptors originated from a boy under 10 years old in good health.

This clonotype turned up a few times. V usage is TRBV9 and J usage is TRBJ2-1; no clear D gene. Germline lookup yields CDR1 SGDLS and CDR2 YYNGEE. Between the trimmed V and J ends, which lost 4 bases and 3 bases, there was a span of 8 bases. This CDR3 has 13 residues. The CDR3 loop is CASSPPFYNEQFF. The CDR3 DNA reads as TGTGCCAGCAGCCCTCCATTCTACAATGAGCAGTTCTTC.

This chain joins TRBV10-3 and TRBJ2-4; 8 bases map to TRBD2. This CDR3 contains 19 residues. Germline CDR1 is ENHRY and CDR2 is SYGVKD. After removal of 2 bases from V and 0 bases from J, the junction contained 12 bases not matched to a gene. CDR3: CAISEAPGRGPLAKNIQYF. In DNA, the CDR3 is TGTGCCATCAGTGAGGCACCCGGGAGGGGCCCCTTAGCCAAAAACATTCAGTACTTC.

The rearrangement joins TRBV7-2 to TRBJ2-1; 10 positions match TRBD1. V shed 6 bases, J shed 15 bases, and the junction held 17 bases outside the gene matches. Germline V lookup: CDR1 SGHTA, CDR2 FQGNSA. CDR3 length equals 15 residues. This CDR3 reads CASRPRPGQGSRLFF. CDR3 bases: TGTGCCAGCAGACCAAGGCCGGGACAGGGGTCACGTCTGTTCTTC.

The chain couples TRBV6-5 to TRBJ1-1; tentative D call: TRBD1 (5 bases). Looked up from germline, CDR1 is MNHEY and CDR2 is SVGAGI. The CDR3 sequence is 14 residues long. Trimming took 0 bases from V and 5 from J, leaving 10 bases between them. This CDR3 is CASSYSGGRTEAFF. Written as DNA, the CDR3 is TGTGCCAGCAGTTACTCTGGGGGACGGACTGAAGCTTTCTTT.

This clonotype was counted a few times. J is TRBJ2-5 and V is TRBV10-2, with 14 bases that match TRBD2. Trimming removed 7 bases from V and 5 bases from J; junction bases left unmatched: 6. This CDR3 spans 15 amino acids. Germline V CDR1 and CDR2: WSHSY, SAAADI. The CDR3 nucleotides are TGCGCCAGCACCCAGGGACTAGCGGGGGTGGAGACCCAGTACTTC. Its translation is CASTQGLAGVETQYF.

Comment on this clonotype: An end of the junction differs from the germline gene, which may be a read error. The chain employs TRBV11-2 and TRBJ2-3; D possibly corresponds to TRBD2 (5 bases). Germline V gene sequence: CDR1 SGHAT, CDR2 FQNNGV. This CDR3 has 13 residues. CDR3 loop: CASRESSTDTQYF. The DNA for the CDR3 is TGTGCCAGCAGGGAGTCTAGCACTGATACGCAGTATTTT.

The chain has TRBV7-2 and TRBJ2-5; unclear D gene. The DNA end is a closer match to TRBJ2-7, so the J assignment may be wrong. Germline V CDR1 and CDR2: SGHTA, FQGNSA. The CDR3 spans 12 residues. CDR3: CASSLFVYEQYF. CDR3 nucleotides: TGTGCCAGCAGCTTGTTTGTCTACGAGCAGTACTTC.

This clonotype has more than one count but fewer than ten. The genes are TRBV7-9 and TRBJ2-1; 12 nucleotides match TRBD2. Trimming cost V 5 bases and J 6 bases; bases outside gene matches: 14. Germline V gene sequence: CDR1 SEHNR, CDR2 FQNEAQ (reference sequence). The CDR3 sequence is 18 residues long. This CDR3 is CASSDWALAGGPTNEQFF. The CDR3 region has the DNA TGTGCCAGCAGCGACTGGGCTCTAGCGGGGGGGCCGACCAATGAGCAGTTCTTC. Using reference TRBV7-9 and TRBJ2-1 for the parts outside the CDR3, the full variable domain is DTGVSQNPRHKITKRGQNVTFRCDPISEHNRLYWYRQTLGQGPEFLTYFQNEAQLEKSRLLSDRFSAERPKGSFSTLEIQRTEQGDSAMYLCASSDWALAGGPTNEQFFGPGTRLTVL.

On this clonotype: One end of the junction fails to match germline, which may point to a read error. The chain uses TRBV5-6 and TRBJ1-5; D is undetermined. Per germline, CDR1 SGHDT and CDR2 YYEEEE. This CDR3 is 14 amino acids long. As DNA, the CDR3 is TGTGGCAGCAGCTTGGATGAACCTTATCAGCCCCAGCATTTT. Protein sequence: CGSSLDEPYQPQHF. Full variable domain (rest looked up from reference TRBV5-6 and TRBJ1-5): DAGVTQSPTHLIKTRGQQVTLRCSPKSGHDTVSWYQQALGQGPQFIFQYYEEEERQRGNFPDRFSGHQFPNYSSELNVNALLLGDSALYLCGSSLDEPYQPQHFGDGTRLSIL.